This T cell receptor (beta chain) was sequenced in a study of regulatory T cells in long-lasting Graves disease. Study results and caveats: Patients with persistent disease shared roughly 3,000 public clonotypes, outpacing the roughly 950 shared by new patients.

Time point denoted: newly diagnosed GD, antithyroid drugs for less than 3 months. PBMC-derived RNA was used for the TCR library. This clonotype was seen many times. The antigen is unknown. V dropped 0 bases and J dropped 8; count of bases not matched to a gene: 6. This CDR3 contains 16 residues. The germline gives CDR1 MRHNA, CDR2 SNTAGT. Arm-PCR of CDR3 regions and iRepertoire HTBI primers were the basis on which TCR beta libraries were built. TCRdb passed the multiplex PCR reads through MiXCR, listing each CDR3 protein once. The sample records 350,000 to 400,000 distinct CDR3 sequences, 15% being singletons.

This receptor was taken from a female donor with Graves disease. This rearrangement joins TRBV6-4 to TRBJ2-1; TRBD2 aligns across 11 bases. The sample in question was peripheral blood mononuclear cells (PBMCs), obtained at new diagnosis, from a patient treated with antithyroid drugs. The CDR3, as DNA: TGTGCCAGCAGTGACTCGTCTAGCGGGGGGCGCCATGAGCAGTTCTTC. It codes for CASSDSSSGGRHEQFF.